Sequencing of this TCR beta chain was carried out in a study of human T cells and chemical hapten exposure. Indicated time point: patch test 1, 2 weeks after DPC sensitization. Treatment noted: therapeutic diphenylcyclopropenone sensitization with weekly scalp DPC. Someone pulled total RNA out of unfractionated whole blood. V was trimmed by 1 base and J by 9 bases, leaving 7 bases between them. The CDR3 is 12 residues long. Germline CDR1 LGHDT, CDR2 YNNKEL (reference sequence). Study conclusions and caveats: Those TCRs sitting above 1 in 1000 frequency stayed the same with DPC sensitization.

To note about this clonotype: Antigen specificity is unknown.

TCRdb recomputed calls from the RACE reads with MiXCR, one row per CDR3 protein. This table holds approximately 79,000 distinct CDR3 sequences, under 13% found once. Sample: whole blood, taken in connection with sensitization to the hapten diphenylcyclopropenone (DPC). The TCR was taken from a woman between 50 and 59 years old with alopecia areata. Some clones in this sample may be carry-over from other donors' samples. This chain links TRBV3-1 with TRBJ2-1; no definite D call. CDR3 in amino acids: CASSQVATEQFF. The CDR3 bases are TGTGCCAGCAGCCAAGTGGCAACTGAGCAGTTCTTC.